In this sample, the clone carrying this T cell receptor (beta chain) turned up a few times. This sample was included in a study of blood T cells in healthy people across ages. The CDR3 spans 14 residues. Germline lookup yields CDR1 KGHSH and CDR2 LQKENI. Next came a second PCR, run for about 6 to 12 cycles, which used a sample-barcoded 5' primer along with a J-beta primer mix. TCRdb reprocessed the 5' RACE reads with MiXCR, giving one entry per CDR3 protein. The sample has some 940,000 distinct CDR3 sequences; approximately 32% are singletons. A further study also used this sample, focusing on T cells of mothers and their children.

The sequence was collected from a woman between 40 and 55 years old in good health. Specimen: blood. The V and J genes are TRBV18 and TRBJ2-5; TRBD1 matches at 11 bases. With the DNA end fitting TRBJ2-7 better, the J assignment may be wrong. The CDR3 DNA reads TGTGCCAGCTCACCAGGACAGGGGGCTCACGAGCAGTACTTC. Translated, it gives CASSPGQGAHEQYF.